Listed here are 10 T cell receptor beta chains from one sample, sequenced in a study of vaccination and CD4 T cells after COVID-19. The treatment denotes: approximately 11-day PBMC culture with coronavirus spike peptide pools or control peptides (ViraFEST assay). An Oncomine TCR Beta short-read assay was used to sequence the DNA from cultured CD4+ T cells. TCRdb itself ran the PCR reads through MiXCR, one entry per CDR3 protein. The sample consists of 20,000 to 30,000 distinct CDR3 sequences, around 49% of them appearing once. The antigens of these receptors remain unknown. The sample taken for sequencing was CD4+ T cells from blood, cultured in vitro. These receptors were obtained from a human donor who had recovered from COVID-19.

The gene calls are TRBV6-5 and TRBJ2-2, with D possibly matching TRBD2 (6 bases). Germline values: CDR1 MNHEY, CDR2 SVGAGI. V lost 4 bases and J 5 bases, leaving 14 bases between the germline ends. The CDR3 is made up of 15 amino acids. The DNA for the CDR3 is TGTGCCAGCAGTTCCTCGGGACTTCGGACCGGGGAGCTGTTTTTT. Its protein product is CASSSSGLRTGELFF.

The chain is built from TRBV20-1 and TRBJ1-4; perhaps TRBD1 as D (5 bases). The CDR3 extends over 16 amino acids. In germline, CDR1 is DFQATT, CDR2 SNEGSKA (reference sequence). V was clipped by 6 bases and J by 2 bases, with 19 bases between them. This CDR3 reads CSAGKGQTNTNEKLFF. CDR3 DNA: TGCAGTGCGGGGAAAGGACAAACCAACACTAATGAAAAACTGTTTTTT.

This clonotype was detected only a few times. V usage is TRBV20-1 and J usage is TRBJ1-6; D is possibly TRBD1 (6 bases). CDR1 and CDR2 (germline): DFQATT, SNEGSKA (reference sequence). The ends were cut back, 3 bases at V and 5 bases at J, with 17 bases in the middle. This CDR3 is built from 16 residues. CDR3 residues: CSASHTITGNNSPLHF. CDR3 bases: TGCAGTGCTAGCCATACTATCACAGGGAATAATTCACCCCTCCACTTT.

The chain carries TRBV5-4 and TRBJ2-4; the match to TRBD2 covers 8 bases. This CDR3 contains 15 residues. The germline CDR1 and CDR2 sequences are SGHNT and YYREEE (reference sequence). Trimming at V came to 3 bases and at J to 9 bases, leaving 11 bases not matched to a gene. CDR3 loop: CASSSGTSMLGIQYF. As DNA, the CDR3 is TGTGCCAGCAGCTCCGGGACTAGTATGTTGGGCATTCAGTACTTC.

The genes are TRBV2 and TRBJ1-5, with no clear D. The V end was cut by 4 bases, the J end by 3 bases, with 13 bases between. CDR3 length: 15 residues. Germline CDR1 and CDR2: SNHLY and FYNNEI. The CDR3 protein is CASSVDGIPNQPQHF. Written as DNA, the CDR3 is TGTGCCAGCAGTGTGGATGGAATCCCCAATCAGCCCCAGCATTTT.

The chain is built from TRBV7-2 and TRBJ2-7; D not certain. This CDR3 contains 13 residues. Germline values: CDR1 SGHTA, CDR2 FQGNSA. V was shortened by 4 bases and J by 2 bases, with 9 bases between the two germline ends. CDR3 protein: CASSSTAPYEQYF. The CDR3 nucleotides are TGTGCCAGCAGCTCTACCGCGCCCTACGAGCAGTACTTC. The full variable domain, completed using reference TRBV7-2 and TRBJ2-7, is GAGVSQSPSNKVTEKGKDVELRCDPISGHTALYWYRQSLGQGLEFLIYFQGNSAPDKSGLPSDRFSAERTGGSVSTLTIQRTQQEDSAVYLCASSSTAPYEQYFGPGTRLTVT.

The V gene is TRBV20-1, the J gene TRBJ2-3, with TRBD2 matching 8 bases. V was pared by 5 bases and J by 1 base, with 2 bases of the junction left unmatched. Germline V CDR1 and CDR2: DFQATT, SNEGSKA (reference sequence). The length of the CDR3 is 13 residues. CDR3 amino acids: CSAPTSGTDTQYF. Here the CDR3 DNA reads TGCAGTGCTCCGACTAGCGGCACAGATACGCAGTATTTT.

The table lists this clonotype with a few counts. This chain links TRBV6-5 with TRBJ2-2; 10 bases are a match to TRBD1. J lost 4 bases, V lost 6 bases, and 8 bases had no gene match. Germline V gives CDR1 MNHEY, CDR2 SVGAGI. The length of the CDR3 is 16 residues. CDR3 loop: CASSYDRGRTTGELFF. The CDR3 nucleotides are TGTGCCAGCAGCTACGACAGGGGGCGAACCACCGGGGAGCTGTTTTTT.

The rearrangement links TRBV6-5 to TRBJ2-2; unclear D gene. V lost 4 bases to trimming and J lost 0 bases, with 3 bases between them. The CDR3 has 13 amino acids. The germline V gene encodes CDR1 MNHEY and CDR2 SVGAGI. The CDR3, as DNA: TGTGCCAGCAGTTGGGCGAACACCGGGGAGCTGTTTTTT. Amino acid sequence: CASSWANTGELFF.

This chain uses TRBV10-2 with TRBJ1-5; D is uncertain. The CDR3 covers 15 residues. The germline V gene encodes CDR1 WSHSY and CDR2 SAAADI. The V end was cut by 4 bases, the J end by 0 bases, with 10 bases between. The CDR3 is CASSVEGLSNQPQHF. CDR3 bases: TGCGCCAGCAGTGTGGAAGGGCTTAGCAATCAGCCCCAGCATTTT.